This TCR beta chain came from a study of T cells after posttransplantation cyclophosphamide. Overall study results and limits: TRB overlap between skin or GI tissue T cells and blood was limited.

This clone is a singleton in its sample. The antigen is unknown. CDR1 is MDHEN and CDR2 is SYDVKM in the germline V gene. Trimming took 6 bases from V and 7 from J; bases not matched to a gene: 12. This CDR3 is 15 amino acids long. TCRdb's table, derived via immunoSEQ multiplex PCR, lists solely in-frame clones and lacks some. The repertoire holds approximately 52,000 clones, 86% seen once, with approximately 2.8% in the top ten. J is TRBJ1-2 and V is TRBV28; 9 positions agree with TRBD1. The clonotype was recovered from a young man with a blood cancer, CMV-positive, and with a related stem cell donor. Input material: PBMCs. DNA of the CDR3: TGTGCCAGCAGGGGGACCGGGACAGGGTTTGGTGGCTACACCTTC. Translating it yields CASRGTGTGFGGYTF.